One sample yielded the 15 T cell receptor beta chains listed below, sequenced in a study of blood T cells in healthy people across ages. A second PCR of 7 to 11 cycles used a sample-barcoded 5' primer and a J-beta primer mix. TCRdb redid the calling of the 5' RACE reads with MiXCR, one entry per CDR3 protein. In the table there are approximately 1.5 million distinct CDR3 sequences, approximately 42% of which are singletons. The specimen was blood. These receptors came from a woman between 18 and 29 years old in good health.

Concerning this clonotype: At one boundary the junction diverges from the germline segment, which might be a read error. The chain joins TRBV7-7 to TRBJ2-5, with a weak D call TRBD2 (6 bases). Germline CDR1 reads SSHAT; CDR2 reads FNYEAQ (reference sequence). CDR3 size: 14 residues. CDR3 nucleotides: TGTGCTAGCAGCGTCGGGAGCCTAGCGGAGACCCAGTACTTC. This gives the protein CASSVGSLAETQYF.

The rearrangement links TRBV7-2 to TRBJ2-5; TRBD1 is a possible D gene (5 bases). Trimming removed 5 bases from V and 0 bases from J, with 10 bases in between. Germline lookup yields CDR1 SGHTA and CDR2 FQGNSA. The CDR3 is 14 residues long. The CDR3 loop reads CASSPWTNQETQYF. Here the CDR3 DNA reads TGTGCCAGCAGCCCCTGGACAAACCAAGAGACCCAGTACTTC. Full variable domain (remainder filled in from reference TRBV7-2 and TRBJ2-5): GAGVSQSPSNKVTEKGKDVELRCDPISGHTALYWYRQSLGQGLEFLIYFQGNSAPDKSGLPSDRFSAERTGGSVSTLTIQRTQQEDSAVYLCASSPWTNQETQYFGPGTRLLVL.

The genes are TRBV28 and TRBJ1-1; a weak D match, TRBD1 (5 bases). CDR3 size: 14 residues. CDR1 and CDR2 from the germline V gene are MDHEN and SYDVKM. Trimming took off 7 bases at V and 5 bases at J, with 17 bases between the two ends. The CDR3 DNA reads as TGTGCCAGCAATACCGGGGGACGAATTACTGAAGCTTTCTTT. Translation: CASNTGGRITEAFF.

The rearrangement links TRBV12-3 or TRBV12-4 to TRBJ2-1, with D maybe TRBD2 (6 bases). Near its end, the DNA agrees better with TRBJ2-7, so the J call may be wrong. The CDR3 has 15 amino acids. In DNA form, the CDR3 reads TGTGCCAGCAGCCCTACTCGGGGGTCCTACAATGAGCAGTACTTC. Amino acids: CASSPTRGSYNEQYF.

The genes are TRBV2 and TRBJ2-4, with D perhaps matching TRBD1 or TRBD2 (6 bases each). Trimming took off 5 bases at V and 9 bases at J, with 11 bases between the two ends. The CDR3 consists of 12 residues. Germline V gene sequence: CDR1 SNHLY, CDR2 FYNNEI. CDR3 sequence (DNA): TGTGCCAGCAGTTCAGGAGGGGGCATTCAGTACTTC. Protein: CASSSGGGIQYF.

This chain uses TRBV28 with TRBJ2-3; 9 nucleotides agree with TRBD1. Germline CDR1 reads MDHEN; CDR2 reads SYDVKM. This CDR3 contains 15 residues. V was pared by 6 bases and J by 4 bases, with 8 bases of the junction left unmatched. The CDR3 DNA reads TGTGCCAGCAGCCCCTCCGGGACAGGGTCAGATACGCAGTATTTT. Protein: CASSPSGTGSDTQYF.

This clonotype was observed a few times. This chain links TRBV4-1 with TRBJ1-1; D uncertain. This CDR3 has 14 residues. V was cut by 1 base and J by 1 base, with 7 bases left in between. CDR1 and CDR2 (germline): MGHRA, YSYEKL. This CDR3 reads CASSQAGKNTEAFF. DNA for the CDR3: TGCGCCAGCAGCCAAGCCGGAAAGAACACTGAAGCTTTCTTT.

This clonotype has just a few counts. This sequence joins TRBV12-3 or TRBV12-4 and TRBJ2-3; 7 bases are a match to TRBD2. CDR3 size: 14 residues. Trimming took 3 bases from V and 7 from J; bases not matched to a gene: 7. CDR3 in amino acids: CASSFAGDLNTQYF. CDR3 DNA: TGTGCCAGCAGTTTCGCGGGGGACCTGAATACGCAGTATTTT.

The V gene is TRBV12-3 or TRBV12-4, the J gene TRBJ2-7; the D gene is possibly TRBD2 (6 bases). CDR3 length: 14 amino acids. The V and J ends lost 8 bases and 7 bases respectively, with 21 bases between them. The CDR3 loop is CASDAGYSYNEQYF. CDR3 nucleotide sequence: TGTGCCAGCGACGCGGGGTACTCCTACAATGAGCAGTACTTC.

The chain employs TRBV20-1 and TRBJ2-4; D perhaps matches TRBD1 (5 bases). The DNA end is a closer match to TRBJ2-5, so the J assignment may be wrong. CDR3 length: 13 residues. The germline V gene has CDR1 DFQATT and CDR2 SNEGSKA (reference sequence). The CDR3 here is CSANPPGSETQYF. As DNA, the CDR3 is TGCAGTGCTAATCCCCCAGGGTCGGAGACCCAGTACTTC.

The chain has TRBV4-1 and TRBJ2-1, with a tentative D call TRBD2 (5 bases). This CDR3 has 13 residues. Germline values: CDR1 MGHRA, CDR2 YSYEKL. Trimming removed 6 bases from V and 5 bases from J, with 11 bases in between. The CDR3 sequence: CASRSGPNNEQFF. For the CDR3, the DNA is TGCGCCAGCAGGAGCGGACCAAACAATGAGCAGTTCTTC.

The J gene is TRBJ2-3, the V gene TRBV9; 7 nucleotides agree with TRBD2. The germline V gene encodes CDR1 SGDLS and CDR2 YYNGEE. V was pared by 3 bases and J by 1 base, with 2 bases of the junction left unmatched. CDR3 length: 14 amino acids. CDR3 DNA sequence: TGTGCCAGCAGCGCAGCGGGACGCACAGATACGCAGTATTTT. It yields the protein CASSAAGRTDTQYF. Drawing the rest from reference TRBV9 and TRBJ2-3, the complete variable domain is DSGVTQTPKHLITATGQRVTLRCSPRSGDLSVYWYQQSLDQGLQFLIQYYNGEERAKGNILERFSAQQFPDLHSELNLSSLELGDSALYFCASSAAGRTDTQYFGPGTRLTVL.

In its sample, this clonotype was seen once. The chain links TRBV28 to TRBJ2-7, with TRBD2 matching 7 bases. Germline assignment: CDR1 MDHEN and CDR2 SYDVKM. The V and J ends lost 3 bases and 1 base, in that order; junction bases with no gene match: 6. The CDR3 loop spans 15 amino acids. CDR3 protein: CASSFGGIGSYEQYF. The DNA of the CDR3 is TGTGCCAGCAGTTTCGGGGGGATAGGTTCCTACGAGCAGTACTTC.

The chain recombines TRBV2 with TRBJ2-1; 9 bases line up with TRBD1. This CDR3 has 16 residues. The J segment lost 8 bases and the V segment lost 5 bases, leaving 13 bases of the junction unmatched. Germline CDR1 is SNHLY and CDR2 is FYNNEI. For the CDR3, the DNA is TGTGCCAGCAGTCCTCCTCCGGGACAGGGTTTAGATGAGCAGTTCTTC. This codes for CASSPPPGQGLDEQFF.

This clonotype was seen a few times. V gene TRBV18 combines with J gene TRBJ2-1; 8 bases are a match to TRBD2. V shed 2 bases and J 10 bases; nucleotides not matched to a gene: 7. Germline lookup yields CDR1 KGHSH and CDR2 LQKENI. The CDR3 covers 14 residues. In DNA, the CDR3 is TGTGCCAGCTCACCAAGAACGGGAGGGCGAGAGCAGTTCTTC. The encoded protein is CASSPRTGGREQFF.